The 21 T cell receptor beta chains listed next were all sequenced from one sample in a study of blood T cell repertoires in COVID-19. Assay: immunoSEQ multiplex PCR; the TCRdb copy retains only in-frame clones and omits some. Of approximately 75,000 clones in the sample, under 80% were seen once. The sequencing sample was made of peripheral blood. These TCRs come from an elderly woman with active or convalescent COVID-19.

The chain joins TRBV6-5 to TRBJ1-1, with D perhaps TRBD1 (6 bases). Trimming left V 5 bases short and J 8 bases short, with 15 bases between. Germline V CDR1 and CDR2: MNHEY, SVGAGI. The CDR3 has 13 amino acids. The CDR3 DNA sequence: TGTGCCAGCAGTAACCTCAGGGGCCCCGAAGCTTTCTTT. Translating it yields CASSNLRGPEAFF.

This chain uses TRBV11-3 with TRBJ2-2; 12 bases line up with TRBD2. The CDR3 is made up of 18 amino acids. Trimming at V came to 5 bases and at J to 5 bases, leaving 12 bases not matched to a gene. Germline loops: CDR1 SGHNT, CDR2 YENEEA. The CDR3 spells CASSGRLAGASGTGELFF. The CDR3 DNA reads TGTGCCAGCAGCGGCCGACTAGCGGGGGCCTCGGGAACCGGGGAGCTGTTTTTT.

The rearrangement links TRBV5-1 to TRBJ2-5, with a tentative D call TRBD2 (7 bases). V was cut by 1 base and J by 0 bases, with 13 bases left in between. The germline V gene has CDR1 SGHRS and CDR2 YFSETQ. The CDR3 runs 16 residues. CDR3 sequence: CASSLSGGTYQETQYF. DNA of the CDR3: TGCGCCAGCAGCTTGTCGGGGGGCACCTACCAAGAGACCCAGTACTTC.

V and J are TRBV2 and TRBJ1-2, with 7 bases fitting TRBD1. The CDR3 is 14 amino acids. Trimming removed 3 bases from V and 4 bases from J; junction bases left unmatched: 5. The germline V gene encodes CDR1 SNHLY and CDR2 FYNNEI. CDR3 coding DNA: TGTGCCAGCAGTGAGTCGCCAGGGGGCTATGGCTACACCTTC. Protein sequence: CASSESPGGYGYTF.

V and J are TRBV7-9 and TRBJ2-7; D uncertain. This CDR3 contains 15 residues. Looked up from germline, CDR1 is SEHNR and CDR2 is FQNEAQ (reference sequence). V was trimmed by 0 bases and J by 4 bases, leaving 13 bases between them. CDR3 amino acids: CASSLAETARYEQYF. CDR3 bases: TGTGCCAGCAGCTTAGCGGAGACGGCCCGTTACGAGCAGTACTTC.

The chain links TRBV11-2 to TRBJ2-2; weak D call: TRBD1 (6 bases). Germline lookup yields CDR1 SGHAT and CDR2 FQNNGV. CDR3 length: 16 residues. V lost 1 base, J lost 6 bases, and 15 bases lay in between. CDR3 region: CASSLVGGSSSGELFF. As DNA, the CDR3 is TGTGCCAGCAGCTTAGTTGGGGGCAGCTCCTCCGGGGAGCTGTTTTTT.

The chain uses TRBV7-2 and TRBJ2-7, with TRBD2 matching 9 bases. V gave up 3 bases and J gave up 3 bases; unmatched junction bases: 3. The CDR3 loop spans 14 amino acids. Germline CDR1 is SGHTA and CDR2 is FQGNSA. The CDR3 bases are TGTGCCAGCAGCTTGCGGGGGGGTAACTACGAGCAGTACTTC. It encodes CASSLRGGNYEQYF.

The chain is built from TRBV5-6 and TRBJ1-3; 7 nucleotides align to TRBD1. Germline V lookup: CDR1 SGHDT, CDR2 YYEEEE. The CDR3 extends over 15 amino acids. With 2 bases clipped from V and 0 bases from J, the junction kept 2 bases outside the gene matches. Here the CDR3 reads CASSLGGPSGNTIYF. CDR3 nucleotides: TGTGCCAGCAGCTTAGGGGGCCCCTCTGGAAACACCATATATTTT.

The CDR3 DNA reads as TGTGCCAGCAGCCCCCTCACCACAGGGGCTGAAGCTTTCTTT. Its translation: CASSPLTTGAEAFF. V is TRBV9 and J is TRBJ1-1, with TRBD1 matching 7 bases. V trimming: 4 bases; J trimming: 6 bases; junction bases outside the gene matches: 9. This CDR3 is built from 14 residues. CDR1 and CDR2 (germline): SGDLS, YYNGEE. Combining the CDR3 with reference TRBV9 and TRBJ1-1 gives the whole variable domain DSGVTQTPKHLITATGQRVTLRCSPRSGDLSVYWYQQSLDQGLQFLIQYYNGEERAKGNILERFSAQQFPDLHSELNLSSLELGDSALYFCASSPLTTGAEAFFGQGTRLTVV.

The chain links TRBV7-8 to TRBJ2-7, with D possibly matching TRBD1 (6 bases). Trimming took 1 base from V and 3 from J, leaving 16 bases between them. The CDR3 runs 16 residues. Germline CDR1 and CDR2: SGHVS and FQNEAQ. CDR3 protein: CASSLDGSGQIYEQYF. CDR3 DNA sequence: TGTGCCAGCAGCTTAGATGGGTCCGGACAGATCTACGAGCAGTACTTC.

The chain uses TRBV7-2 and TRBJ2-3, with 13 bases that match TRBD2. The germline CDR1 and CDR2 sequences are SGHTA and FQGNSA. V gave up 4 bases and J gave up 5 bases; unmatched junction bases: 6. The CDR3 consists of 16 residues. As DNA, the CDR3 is TGTGCCAGCAGCTCGACTAGCGGGGGGTATGGAGATACGCAGTATTTT. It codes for CASSSTSGGYGDTQYF.

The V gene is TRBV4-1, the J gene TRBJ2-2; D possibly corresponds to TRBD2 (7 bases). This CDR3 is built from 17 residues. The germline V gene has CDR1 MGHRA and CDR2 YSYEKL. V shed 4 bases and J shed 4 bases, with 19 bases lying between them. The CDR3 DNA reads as TGCGCCAGCAGCCGCCTACCTTCGGGGGGCTTCACCGGGGAGCTGTTTTTT. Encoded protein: CASSRLPSGGFTGELFF.

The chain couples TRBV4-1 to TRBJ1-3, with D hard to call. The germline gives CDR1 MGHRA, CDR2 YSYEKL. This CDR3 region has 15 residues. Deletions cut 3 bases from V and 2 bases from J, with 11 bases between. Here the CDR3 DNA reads TGCGCCAGCAGCCATAGAGCCCAGGCTGGAAACACCATATATTTT. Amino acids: CASSHRAQAGNTIYF.

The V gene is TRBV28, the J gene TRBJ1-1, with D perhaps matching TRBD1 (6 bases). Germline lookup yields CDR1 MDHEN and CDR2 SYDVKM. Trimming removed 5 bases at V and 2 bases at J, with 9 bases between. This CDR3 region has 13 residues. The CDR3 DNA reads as TGTGCCAGCAGTCTACAGGGTAACACTGAAGCTTTCTTT. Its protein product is CASSLQGNTEAFF.

The CDR3 coding sequence is TGTGCCAGTAGCACGGGACTAGCGGCCTTTAATGAGCAGTTCTTC. Translation: CASSTGLAAFNEQFF. V gene TRBV19 combines with J gene TRBJ2-1; 11 bases agree with TRBD2. Germline V gene sequence: CDR1 LNHDA, CDR2 SQIVND (reference sequence). The CDR3 is made up of 15 amino acids. Germline trimming cut 6 bases from V and 7 bases from J; bases unmatched to any gene: 8.

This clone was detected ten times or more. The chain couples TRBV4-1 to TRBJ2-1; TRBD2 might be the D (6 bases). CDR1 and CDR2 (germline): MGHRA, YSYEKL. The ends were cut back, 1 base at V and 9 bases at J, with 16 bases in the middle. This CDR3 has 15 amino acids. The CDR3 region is CASSQATRETGEQFF. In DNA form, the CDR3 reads TGCGCCAGCAGCCAAGCGACTAGAGAAACCGGTGAGCAGTTCTTC.

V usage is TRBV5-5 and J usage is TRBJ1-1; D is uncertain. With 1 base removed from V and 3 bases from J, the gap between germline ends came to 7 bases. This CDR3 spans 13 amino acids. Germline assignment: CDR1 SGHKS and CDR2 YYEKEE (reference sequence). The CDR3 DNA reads TGTGCCAGCAGCTTGCGAGCGGACACTGAAGCTTTCTTT. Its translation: CASSLRADTEAFF.

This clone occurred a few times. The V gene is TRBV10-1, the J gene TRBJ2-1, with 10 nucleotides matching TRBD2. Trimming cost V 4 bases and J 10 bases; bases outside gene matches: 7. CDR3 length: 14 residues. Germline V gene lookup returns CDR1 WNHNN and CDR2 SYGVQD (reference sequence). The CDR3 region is CASSVAGGRGEQFF. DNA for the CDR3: TGCGCCAGCAGTGTAGCGGGGGGCCGCGGGGAGCAGTTCTTC.

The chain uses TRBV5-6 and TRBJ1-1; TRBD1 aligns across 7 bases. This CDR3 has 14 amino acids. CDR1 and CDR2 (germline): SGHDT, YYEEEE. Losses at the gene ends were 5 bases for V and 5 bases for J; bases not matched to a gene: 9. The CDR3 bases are TGTGCCAGCAGGGAGACAGGGTTTGGGACTGAAGCTTTCTTT. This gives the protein CASRETGFGTEAFF.

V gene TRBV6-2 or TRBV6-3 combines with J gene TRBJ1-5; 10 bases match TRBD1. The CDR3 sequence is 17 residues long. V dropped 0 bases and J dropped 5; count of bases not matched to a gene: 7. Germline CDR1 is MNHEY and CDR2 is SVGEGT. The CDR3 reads CASSYSTRDRGHQPQHF. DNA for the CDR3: TGTGCCAGCAGTTACTCGACCCGGGACAGGGGCCATCAGCCCCAGCATTTT.

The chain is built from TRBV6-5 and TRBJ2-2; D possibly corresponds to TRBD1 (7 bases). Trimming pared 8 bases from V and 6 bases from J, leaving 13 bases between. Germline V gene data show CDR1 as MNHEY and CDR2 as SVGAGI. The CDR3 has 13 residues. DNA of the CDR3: TGTGCCAGCCAAGGAGGGGGCCCCGGGGAGCTGTTTTTT. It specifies CASQGGGPGELFF.